The entry below gives a single T cell receptor beta chain sequence along with its context. This record belongs to a study of blood T cell repertoires in COVID-19. Study in general: Specimens from acute and convalescent COVID-19 originated in the United States, Italy and Spain. PBMCs, B-cell-depleted T cells, or T cells were the source of the cDNA or gDNA that made up the material.

Methods used by the authors: Amplifying reference gene primers gave estimates of nucleated cell counts. Clones were sequenced by immunoSEQ multiplex PCR, and TCRdb holds only the in-frame ones, with some missing. V and J calls and clone size are as listed in that table; D and trimming were resolved from the DNA. Of approximately 110,000 clones detected, nearly 85% appear once; the ten largest clones hold 6.6%. Sequencing was done on a sample of peripheral blood. The receptor's source is a woman aged 45 to 65 with acute or convalescent COVID-19.

The CDR3 region is CAWRNTGVYGYTF. The CDR3 DNA is TGTGCCTGGAGAAATACAGGGGTCTATGGCTACACCTTC. The rearrangement uses TRBV30 and TRBJ1-2; 7 nucleotides agree with TRBD1. The V gene end was trimmed by 3 bases and the J gene end by 4 bases; junction bases not matched to a gene: 5. From germline, CDR1 is GTSNPN and CDR2 SVGIG (reference sequence). This CDR3 is 13 amino acids long.